This T cell receptor (beta chain) is from a study of T cell responses to AZD1222 COVID-19 vaccine. Whole-study context: Whether given at about 4 or about 12 weeks, second doses were pooled.

Produced via immunoSEQ multiplex PCR; TCRdb's table is partial and in-frame only. The table lists approximately 94,000 clones, 85% to 90% of them singletons. As to this clone: The antigen is undetermined.

CDR1 and CDR2 from the germline V gene are MRHNA and SNTAGT. The CDR3 runs 15 residues. Trimming removed 3 bases from V and 4 bases from J; junction bases left unmatched: 6. Study findings and constraints: Mostly white British, mostly female donors; authors suggested clonal diversity may be underestimated.

This chain uses TRBV6-4 with TRBJ2-3; 8 nucleotides align to TRBD2. Specimen: peripheral blood, collected on day 0 of AZD1222 vaccination. This TCR was sampled from an adult in good health. Here the CDR3 DNA reads TGTGCCAGCAGTGAGGTCGGGGGGGCCGCAGATACGCAGTATTTT. It codes for CASSEVGGAADTQYF.